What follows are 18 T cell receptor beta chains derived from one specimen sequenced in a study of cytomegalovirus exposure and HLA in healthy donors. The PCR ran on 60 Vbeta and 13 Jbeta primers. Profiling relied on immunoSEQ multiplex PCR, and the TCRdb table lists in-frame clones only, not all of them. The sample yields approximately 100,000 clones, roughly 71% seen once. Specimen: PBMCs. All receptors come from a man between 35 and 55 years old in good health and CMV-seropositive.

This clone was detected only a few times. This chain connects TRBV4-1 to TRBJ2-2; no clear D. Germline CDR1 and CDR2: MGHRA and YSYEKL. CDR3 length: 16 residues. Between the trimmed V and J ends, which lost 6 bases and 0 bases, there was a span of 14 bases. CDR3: CASRGQTVPNTGELFF. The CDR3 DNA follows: TGCGCCAGCAGGGGCCAAACAGTTCCGAACACCGGGGAGCTGTTTTTT.

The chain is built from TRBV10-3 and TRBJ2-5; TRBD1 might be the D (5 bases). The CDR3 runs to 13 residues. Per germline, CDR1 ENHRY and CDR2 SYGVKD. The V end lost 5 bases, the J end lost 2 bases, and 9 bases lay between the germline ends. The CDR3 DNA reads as TGTGCCATCAGTACAGGTACACAAGAGACCCAGTACTTC. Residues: CAISTGTQETQYF.

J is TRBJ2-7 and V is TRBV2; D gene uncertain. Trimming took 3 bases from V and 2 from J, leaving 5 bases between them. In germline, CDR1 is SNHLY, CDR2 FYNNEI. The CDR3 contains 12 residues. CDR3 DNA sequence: TGTGCCAGCAGTGAGTTAACCTACGAGCAGTACTTC. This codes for CASSELTYEQYF.

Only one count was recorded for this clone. DNA of the CDR3: TGTGCCAGCAGTCACAGCAGGGTGAACACTGAAGCTTTCTTT. It translates to CASSHSRVNTEAFF. The chain recombines TRBV11-2 with TRBJ1-1; tentatively, D is TRBD1 (5 bases). Germline assignment: CDR1 SGHAT and CDR2 FQNNGV. With 6 bases removed from V and 0 bases from J, the gap between germline ends came to 11 bases. The CDR3 spans 14 residues.

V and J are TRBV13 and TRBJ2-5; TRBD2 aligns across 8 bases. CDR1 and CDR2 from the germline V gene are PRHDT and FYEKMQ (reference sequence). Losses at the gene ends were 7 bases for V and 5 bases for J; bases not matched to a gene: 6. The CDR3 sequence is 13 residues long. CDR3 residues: CASTTRGGETQYF. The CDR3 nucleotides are TGTGCCAGCACCACACGGGGGGGGGAGACCCAGTACTTC.

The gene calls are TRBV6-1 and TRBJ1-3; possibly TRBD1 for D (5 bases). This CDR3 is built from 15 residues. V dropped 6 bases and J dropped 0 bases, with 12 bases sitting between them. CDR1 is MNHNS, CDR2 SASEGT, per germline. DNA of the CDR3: TGTGCCAGCAGACTGGGGGGGAGCTCTGGAAACACCATATATTTT. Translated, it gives CASRLGGSSGNTIYF.

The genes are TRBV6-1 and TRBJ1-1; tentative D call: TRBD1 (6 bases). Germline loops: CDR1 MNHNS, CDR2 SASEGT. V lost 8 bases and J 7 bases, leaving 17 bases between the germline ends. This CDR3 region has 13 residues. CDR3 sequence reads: CASLSRGSNEAFF. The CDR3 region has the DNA TGTGCCAGCCTGAGCAGGGGTAGCAATGAAGCTTTCTTT.

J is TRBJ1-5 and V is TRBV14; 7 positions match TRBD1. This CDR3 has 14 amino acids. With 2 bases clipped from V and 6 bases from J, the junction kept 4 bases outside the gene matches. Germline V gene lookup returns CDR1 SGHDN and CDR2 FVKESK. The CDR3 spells CASSQTGALQPQHF. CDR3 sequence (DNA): TGTGCCAGCAGCCAAACAGGGGCGCTTCAGCCCCAGCATTTT.

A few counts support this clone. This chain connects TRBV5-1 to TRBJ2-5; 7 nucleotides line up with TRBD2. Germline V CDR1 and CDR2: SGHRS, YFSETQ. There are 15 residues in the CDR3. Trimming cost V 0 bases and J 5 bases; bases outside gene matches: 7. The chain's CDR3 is CASSLAGGILETQYF. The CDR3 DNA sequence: TGCGCCAGCAGCTTGGCCGGGGGGATCCTGGAGACCCAGTACTTC.

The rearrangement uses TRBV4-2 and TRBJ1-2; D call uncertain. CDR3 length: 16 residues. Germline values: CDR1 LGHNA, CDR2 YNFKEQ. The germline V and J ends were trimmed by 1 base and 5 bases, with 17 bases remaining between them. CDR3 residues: CASSQAPLTEIYGYTF. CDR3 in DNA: TGTGCCAGCAGCCAAGCACCTCTTACAGAGATTTATGGCTACACCTTC.

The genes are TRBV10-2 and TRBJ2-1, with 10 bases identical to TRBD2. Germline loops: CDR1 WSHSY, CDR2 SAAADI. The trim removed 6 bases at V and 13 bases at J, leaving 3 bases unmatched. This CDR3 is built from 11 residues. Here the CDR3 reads CASSTSGTQFF. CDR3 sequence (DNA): TGCGCCAGCAGCACTAGCGGGACTCAGTTCTTC.

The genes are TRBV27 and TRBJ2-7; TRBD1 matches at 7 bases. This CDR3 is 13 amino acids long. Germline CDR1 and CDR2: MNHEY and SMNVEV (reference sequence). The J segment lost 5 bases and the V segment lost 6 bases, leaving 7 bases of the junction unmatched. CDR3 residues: CASSPNRGHEQYF. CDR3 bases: TGTGCCAGCAGCCCAAACAGGGGCCACGAGCAGTACTTC.

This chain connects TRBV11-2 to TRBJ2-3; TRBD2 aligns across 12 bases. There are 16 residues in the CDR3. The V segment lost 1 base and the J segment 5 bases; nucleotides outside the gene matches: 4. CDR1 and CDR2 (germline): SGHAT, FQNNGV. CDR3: CASSLGLAGVIDTQYF. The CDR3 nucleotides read TGTGCCAGCAGCTTAGGACTAGCGGGAGTGATAGATACGCAGTATTTT.

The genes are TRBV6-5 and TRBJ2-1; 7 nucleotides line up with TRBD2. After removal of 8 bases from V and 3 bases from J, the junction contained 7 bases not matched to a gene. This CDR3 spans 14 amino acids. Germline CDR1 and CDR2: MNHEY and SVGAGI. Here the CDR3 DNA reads TGTGCCAGCTCGGAAGCGGGGTTCTACAATGAGCAGTTCTTC. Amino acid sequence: CASSEAGFYNEQFF.

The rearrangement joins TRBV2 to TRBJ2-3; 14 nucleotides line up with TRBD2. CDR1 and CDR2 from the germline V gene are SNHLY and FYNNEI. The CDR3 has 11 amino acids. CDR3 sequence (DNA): TGTGATGGACTAGCGGGAGGTACGCAGTATTTT. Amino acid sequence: CDGLAGGTQYF.

CDR3 nucleotides: TGCGCCAGCAGCTTGCGAATTAGATATGGCTACACCTTC. It specifies CASSLRIRYGYTF. The genes are TRBV5-1 and TRBJ1-2; D call uncertain. Trimming stripped 1 base from V and 5 bases from J, with 9 bases between. In germline, CDR1 is SGHRS, CDR2 YFSETQ. The CDR3 is made up of 13 amino acids. Full variable domain (remainder filled in from reference TRBV5-1 and TRBJ1-2): KAGVTQTPRYLIKTRGQQVTLSCSPISGHRSVSWYQQTPGQGLQFLFEYFSETQRNKGNFPGRFSGRQFSNSRSEMNVSTLELGDSALYLCASSLRIRYGYTFGSGTRLTVV.

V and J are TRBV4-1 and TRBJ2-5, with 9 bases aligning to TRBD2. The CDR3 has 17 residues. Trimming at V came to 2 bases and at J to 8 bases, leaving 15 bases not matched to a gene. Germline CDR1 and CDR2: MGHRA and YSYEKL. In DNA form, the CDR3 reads TGCGCCAGCAGCCAACCTTTGGCGAGCGGGAGGCCGATTACCCAGTACTTC. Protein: CASSQPLASGRPITQYF.

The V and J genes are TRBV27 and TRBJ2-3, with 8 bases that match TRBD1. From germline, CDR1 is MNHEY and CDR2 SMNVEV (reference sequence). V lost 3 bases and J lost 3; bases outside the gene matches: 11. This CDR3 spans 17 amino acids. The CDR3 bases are TGTGCCAGCAGTTTCTCCCCGGGACAGGTATCGACAGATACGCAGTATTTT. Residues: CASSFSPGQVSTDTQYF.